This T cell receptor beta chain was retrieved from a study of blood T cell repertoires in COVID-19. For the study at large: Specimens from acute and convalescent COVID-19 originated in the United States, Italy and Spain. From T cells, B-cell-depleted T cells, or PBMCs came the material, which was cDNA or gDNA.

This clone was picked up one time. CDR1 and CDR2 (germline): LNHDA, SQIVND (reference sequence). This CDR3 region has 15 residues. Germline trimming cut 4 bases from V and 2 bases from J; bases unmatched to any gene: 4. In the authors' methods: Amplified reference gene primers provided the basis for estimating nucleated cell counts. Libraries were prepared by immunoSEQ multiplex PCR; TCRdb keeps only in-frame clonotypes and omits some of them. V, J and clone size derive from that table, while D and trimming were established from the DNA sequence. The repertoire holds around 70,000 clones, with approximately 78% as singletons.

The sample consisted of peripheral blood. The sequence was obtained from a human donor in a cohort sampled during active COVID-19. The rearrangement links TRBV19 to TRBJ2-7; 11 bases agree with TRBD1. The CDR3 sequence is CASSTGTGGAYEQYF. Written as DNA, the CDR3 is TGTGCCAGTAGTACCGGGACAGGGGGGGCCTACGAGCAGTACTTC.